The 3 T cell receptor beta chains below all came from one sample that was sequenced in a study of cytomegalovirus exposure and HLA in healthy donors. In the PCR, 60 Vbeta and 13 Jbeta primers were used. Sequencing used immunoSEQ multiplex PCR; TCRdb keeps in-frame clones, though not all of them. Here the sample spans around 160,000 clones, more than 65% being singletons. The sequencing sample was made of PBMCs. The receptors were gathered from a man younger than 35 in good health and CMV-seropositive.

In its sample, this clone was seen a few times. V is TRBV19 and J is TRBJ2-1; a weak D match, TRBD2 (7 bases). The CDR3 spans 17 residues. V was shortened by 3 bases and J by 2 bases, with 17 bases between the two germline ends. Germline CDR1 LNHDA, CDR2 SQIVND (reference sequence). CDR3 loop: CASSIVSGGAPYNEQFF. The CDR3 nucleotides are TGTGCCAGTAGTATTGTGAGTGGGGGGGCACCCTACAATGAGCAGTTCTTC.

This clone was detected once. The chain uses TRBV2 and TRBJ1-2; D is unresolved. This CDR3 spans 16 amino acids. The germline V and J ends were trimmed by 5 bases and 4 bases, with 20 bases remaining between them. The germline V gene has CDR1 SNHLY and CDR2 FYNNEI. Written as DNA, the CDR3 is TGTGCCAGCAGTCTACGACAAGCCCGGCCCCTCTATGGCTACACCTTC. It specifies CASSLRQARPLYGYTF.

The chain combines TRBV7-9 with TRBJ2-1; TRBD2 is a possible D gene (7 bases). The CDR3 runs to 16 residues. Germline V gene sequence: CDR1 SEHNR, CDR2 FQNEAQ (reference sequence). Trimming took off 1 base at V and 9 bases at J, with 19 bases between the two ends. CDR3 sequence reads: CASSLDLASGGAEQFF. The CDR3 DNA reads as TGTGCCAGCAGCTTAGATCTGGCTAGTGGGGGGGCTGAGCAGTTCTTC.